Listed here are 32 T cell receptor beta chains from one sample, sequenced in a study of OX40 agonist ivuxolimab in advanced cancers. The library was generated by the immunoSEQ multiplex PCR assay. The table comes from immuneACCESS by way of TCRdb, which keeps in-frame sequences with V and J called. Part of the clones is missing from these tables; in studies checked, under half for an unresolved V gene and the rest for unknown reasons. The sample data list around 69,000 clones, and roughly 80% of these were observed just once. The ten largest clones capture 0.7% of the sample. Here the sequenced sample was CD4+ or CD8+ T cells sorted from blood, taken in a trial of the OX40 agonist ivuxolimab. All receptors derive from an adult with an advanced solid tumor such as melanoma, head and neck, liver or kidney cancer.

This rearrangement joins TRBV6-6 to TRBJ1-1, with 8 nucleotides matching TRBD1. V gave up 5 bases and J gave up 1 base; unmatched junction bases: 6. Germline CDR1 reads MNHNY; CDR2 reads SVGAGI (reference sequence). This CDR3 region has 15 residues. The CDR3 coding sequence is TGTGCCAGCAGTCGCGGACAGGGCCGGAACACTGAAGCTTTCTTT. This gives the protein CASSRGQGRNTEAFF.

V and J are TRBV18 and TRBJ1-4; tentatively, D is TRBD1 (5 bases). With 0 bases removed from V and 7 bases from J, the gap between germline ends came to 9 bases. Germline V lookup: CDR1 KGHSH, CDR2 LQKENI. CDR3 length: 14 amino acids. The CDR3, as DNA: TGTGCCAGCTCACCACCGGGGGATGCTGAAAAACTGTTTTTT. Amino acid sequence: CASSPPGDAEKLFF.

The V gene is TRBV6-6, the J gene TRBJ1-4, with a tentative D call TRBD1 (6 bases). V gave up 2 bases and J gave up 4 bases, with 11 bases separating them. There are 15 residues in the CDR3. Germline V gives CDR1 MNHNY, CDR2 SVGAGI (reference sequence). CDR3 sequence (DNA): TGTGCCAGCAGTTACCCCGGGACAAATAATGAAAAACTGTTTTTT. As protein: CASSYPGTNNEKLFF.

The chain joins TRBV5-1 to TRBJ2-3, with D unresolved. V was shortened by 1 base and J by 3 bases, with 6 bases between the two germline ends. Germline assignment: CDR1 SGHRS and CDR2 YFSETQ. CDR3 length: 13 amino acids. CDR3 residues: CASSLLTTDTQYF. The CDR3 bases are TGCGCCAGCAGCTTGTTAACAACAGATACGCAGTATTTT.

V usage is TRBV5-6 and J usage is TRBJ1-1, with 8 bases identical to TRBD1. The J segment lost 3 bases and the V segment lost 4 bases, leaving 14 bases of the junction unmatched. The CDR3 totals 17 residues. From germline, CDR1 is SGHDT and CDR2 YYEEEE. In DNA form, the CDR3 reads TGTGCCAGCAGCCTAACAGGGGGAATTGTTTTGGACACTGAAGCTTTCTTT. This encodes CASSLTGGIVLDTEAFF.

This sequence joins TRBV4-1 and TRBJ1-2; D not certain. The CDR3 length is 16 residues. Germline V CDR1 and CDR2: MGHRA, YSYEKL. Trimming took 1 base from V and 8 from J, leaving 20 bases between them. Here the CDR3 reads CASSQGGKGRPLGYTF. Here the CDR3 DNA reads TGCGCCAGCAGCCAAGGTGGGAAAGGAAGACCCCTAGGCTACACCTTC.

The chain combines TRBV5-4 with TRBJ2-3; TRBD1 is a possible D gene (6 bases). The CDR3 runs to 16 residues. From germline, CDR1 is SGHNT and CDR2 YYREEE (reference sequence). V was cut by 4 bases and J by 2 bases, with 17 bases left in between. This CDR3 reads CASSPSGDMNTDTQYF. In nucleotides, the CDR3 is TGTGCCAGCAGCCCATCTGGGGACATGAACACAGATACGCAGTATTTT.

The chain is built from TRBV10-2 and TRBJ2-2, with D perhaps TRBD1 (5 bases). V was pared by 7 bases and J by 5 bases, with 8 bases between. From germline, CDR1 is WSHSY and CDR2 SAAADI. This CDR3 comprises 12 residues. The CDR3 DNA follows: TGCGCCAGCACTGCAGGGACCGGGGAGCTGTTTTTT. Its translation is CASTAGTGELFF.

This clone was counted only a few times. The V call is TRBV5-6, the J call TRBJ2-7; D is perhaps TRBD1 (5 bases). V gave up 4 bases and J gave up 9 bases, with 20 bases separating them. In germline, CDR1 is SGHDT, CDR2 YYEEEE. The CDR3 consists of 14 residues. CDR3: CASSAYTASGLQYF. The CDR3 DNA is TGTGCCAGCAGCGCCTATACGGCTTCAGGGCTGCAGTACTTC.

The chain is built from TRBV5-1 and TRBJ2-1; 13 nucleotides agree with TRBD2. Germline values: CDR1 SGHRS, CDR2 YFSETQ. V was clipped by 2 bases and J by 3 bases; unmatched bases: 5. This CDR3 is 17 amino acids long. The CDR3 DNA sequence: TGCGCCAGCAGCTTCGGACTAGCGGGGGTCCTCTACAATGAGCAGTTCTTC. Its protein is CASSFGLAGVLYNEQFF.

This chain connects TRBV7-2 to TRBJ2-7, with D hard to call. Germline-derived CDR1 and CDR2 are SGHTA and FQGNSA. The CDR3 has 11 amino acids. V shed 5 bases and J shed 6 bases, with 8 bases lying between them. The CDR3 DNA reads as TGTGCCAGCAGCCAAGACGTCGAGCAGTACTTC. Translated, it gives CASSQDVEQYF.

This sequence joins TRBV5-1 and TRBJ1-2; D may be TRBD1 (5 bases). Germline V gene data show CDR1 as SGHRS and CDR2 as YFSETQ. CDR3 size: 15 residues. The ends were cut back, 3 bases at V and 6 bases at J, with 18 bases in the middle. The CDR3 DNA reads TGCGCCAGCAGCTCGGGGGACGGGGATCCCAATGGCTACACCTTC. As protein: CASSSGDGDPNGYTF.

The chain combines TRBV19 with TRBJ1-3; no reliable D call. The CDR3 consists of 14 residues. V dropped 5 bases and J dropped 0 bases, with 8 bases sitting between them. Germline V gene lookup returns CDR1 LNHDA and CDR2 SQIVND (reference sequence). CDR3 sequence reads: CASSLVGSGNTIYF. CDR3 in DNA: TGTGCCAGTAGTCTGGTGGGCTCTGGAAACACCATATATTTT.

V gene TRBV5-6 combines with J gene TRBJ2-5, with TRBD1 as a possible D gene (5 bases). The CDR3 loop spans 14 amino acids. Germline-derived CDR1 and CDR2 are SGHDT and YYEEEE. Trimming left V 2 bases short and J 1 base short, with 9 bases between. In nucleotides, the CDR3 is TGTGCCAGCAGCTTATTCGACAGCCAAGAGACCCAGTACTTC. Its translation: CASSLFDSQETQYF.

This rearrangement joins TRBV11-2 to TRBJ2-3, with 7 bases lining up with TRBD1. The germline gives CDR1 SGHAT, CDR2 FQNNGV. J was trimmed by 3 bases and V by 5 bases; bases with no gene match: 8. The length of the CDR3 is 15 residues. The CDR3 nucleotides read TGTGCCAGCAGCGGACAGACAGGGCCTACAGATACGCAGTATTTT. Translating gives CASSGQTGPTDTQYF.

The J gene is TRBJ2-3, the V gene TRBV5-1; D is perhaps TRBD1 (6 bases). Germline V gene data show CDR1 as SGHRS and CDR2 as YFSETQ. Trimming removed 4 bases from V and 6 bases from J, with 12 bases in between. This CDR3 spans 13 amino acids. CDR3 residues: CASSELRGDTQYF. CDR3 bases: TGCGCCAGCAGCGAGCTTAGGGGGGATACGCAGTATTTT.

The chain combines TRBV30 with TRBJ2-7, with TRBD1 as a possible D gene (6 bases). Trimming stripped 3 bases from V and 2 bases from J, with 17 bases between. CDR3 length: 15 amino acids. Germline CDR1 and CDR2: GTSNPN and SVGIG (reference sequence). Written as DNA, the CDR3 is TGTGCCTGGAGCGGCGGTGGGACAAACCCCTACGAGCAGTACTTC. This sequence encodes CAWSGGGTNPYEQYF.

V and J are TRBV18 and TRBJ1-3; D unresolved. Germline lookup yields CDR1 KGHSH and CDR2 LQKENI. The CDR3 length is 13 residues. The V end lost 6 bases, the J end lost 0 bases, and 6 bases lay between the germline ends. CDR3 amino acids: CASSGSSGNTIYF. For the CDR3, the DNA is TGTGCCAGCTCGGGTTCCTCTGGAAACACCATATATTTT.

This chain connects TRBV11-2 to TRBJ2-7; weak D call: TRBD1 (6 bases). Germline lookup yields CDR1 SGHAT and CDR2 FQNNGV. The germline V and J ends were trimmed by 3 bases and 7 bases, with 13 bases remaining between them. The CDR3 has 13 amino acids. The CDR3 spells CASSLAGDREQYF. Here the CDR3 DNA reads TGTGCCAGCAGCTTGGCAGGGGACCGGGAGCAGTACTTC.

The chain couples TRBV10-3 to TRBJ2-1; TRBD1 matches 8 bases. With V trimmed by 2 bases and J by 8 bases, 8 bases remained unmatched. Germline V gene sequence: CDR1 ENHRY, CDR2 SYGVKD. CDR3 length: 15 amino acids. For the CDR3, the DNA is TGTGCCATCAGTGAGCCCTCGACAGGGGTGGATGAGCAGTTCTTC. Protein: CAISEPSTGVDEQFF.

The chain couples TRBV30 to TRBJ1-3; D unclear. Deletions cut 2 bases from V and 0 bases from J, with 11 bases between. Germline loops: CDR1 GTSNPN, CDR2 SVGIG (reference sequence). The CDR3 runs to 15 residues. The CDR3 DNA follows: TGTGCCTGGAGTAGTGACACGAACTCTGGAAACACCATATATTTT. It yields the protein CAWSSDTNSGNTIYF.

The chain carries TRBV5-4 and TRBJ2-3; unclear D gene. CDR1 is SGHNT and CDR2 is YYREEE in the germline V gene (reference sequence). The CDR3 length is 16 residues. Trimming removed 3 bases at V and 0 bases at J, with 14 bases between. The CDR3 loop reads CASSSQGFSSTDTQYF. DNA for the CDR3: TGTGCCAGCAGCTCCCAAGGGTTTTCGAGCACAGATACGCAGTATTTT.

This clone was recorded once. The chain is built from TRBV28 and TRBJ2-6; D gene uncertain. The V gene lost 1 base and the J gene lost 0 bases, with 4 bases spanning the gap. CDR3 length equals 15 residues. Germline V gene data show CDR1 as MDHEN and CDR2 as SYDVKM. The CDR3 region is CASSLLASGANVLTF. Here the CDR3 DNA reads TGTGCCAGCAGTTTATTAGCCTCTGGGGCCAACGTCCTGACTTTC.

The rearrangement links TRBV10-3 to TRBJ2-2; the match to TRBD1 covers 10 bases. CDR3 length: 18 amino acids. After removal of 5 bases from V and 0 bases from J, the junction contained 9 bases not matched to a gene. Per germline, CDR1 ENHRY and CDR2 SYGVKD. The CDR3 DNA is TGTGCCATCAGTCGTTCCGGGACAGGGGCTTCGAACACCGGGGAGCTGTTTTTT. Protein product: CAISRSGTGASNTGELFF.

V usage is TRBV5-4 and J usage is TRBJ1-2, with TRBD1 identical over 10 bases. Germline-derived CDR1 and CDR2 are SGHNT and YYREEE (reference sequence). The CDR3 extends over 15 amino acids. J gave up 8 bases and V 4 bases, and 11 bases lay outside the gene matches. CDR3 loop: CASSPTMTGGYGYTF. The CDR3 DNA reads TGTGCCAGCAGCCCCACAATGACAGGGGGCTACGGCTACACCTTC. The variable domain in full, completed from reference TRBV5-4 and TRBJ1-2, reads ETGVTQSPTHLIKTRGQQVTLRCSSQSGHNTVSWYQQALGQGPQFIFQYYREEENGRGNFPPRFSGLQFPNYSSELNVNALELDDSALYLCASSPTMTGGYGYTFGSGTRLTVV.

In its sample, this clone was seen once. CDR3 bases: TGCGCCAGCAGCCCGGGACAGCCTGGAAACACCATATATTTT. It codes for CASSPGQPGNTIYF. The chain joins TRBV5-1 to TRBJ1-3; 7 nucleotides match TRBD1. CDR1 and CDR2 from the germline V gene are SGHRS and YFSETQ. V gave up 4 bases and J gave up 2 bases; unmatched junction bases: 3. The CDR3 is 14 amino acids.

V gene TRBV4-2 combines with J gene TRBJ1-3, with 8 bases identical to TRBD1. The J segment lost 2 bases and the V segment lost 2 bases, leaving 2 bases of the junction unmatched. Germline CDR1 LGHNA, CDR2 YNFKEQ. The CDR3 has 15 residues. This chain's CDR3 is CASSQIQGAGNTIYF. The DNA for the CDR3 is TGTGCCAGCAGCCAAATACAGGGGGCTGGAAACACCATATATTTT.

The gene calls are TRBV15 and TRBJ1-1, with TRBD1 matching over 7 bases. Germline CDR1 is LNHNV and CDR2 is YYDKDF (reference sequence). The CDR3 consists of 12 residues. With V trimmed by 4 bases and J by 5 bases, 1 base remained unmatched. The CDR3 bases are TGTGCCACCAGCACCAGGGGGACTGAAGCTTTCTTT. It encodes CATSTRGTEAFF.

J is TRBJ1-5 and V is TRBV27; D might be TRBD1 (5 bases). The CDR3 spans 14 residues. Per the germline V gene, CDR1 is MNHEY and CDR2 is SMNVEV (reference sequence). V shed 5 bases and J shed 4 bases, with 12 bases lying between them. In DNA, the CDR3 is TGTGCCAGCAGTCTCCTTGGGGGAAATCAGCCCCAGCATTTT. This sequence encodes CASSLLGGNQPQHF.

This sequence joins TRBV7-2 and TRBJ2-5; D uncertain. The CDR3 extends over 13 amino acids. The germline V gene has CDR1 SGHTA and CDR2 FQGNSA. V was shortened by 6 bases and J by 5 bases, with 13 bases between the two germline ends. Written as DNA, the CDR3 is TGTGCCAGCAGTTCTGGGGATGGGGAGACCCAGTACTTC. Protein sequence: CASSSGDGETQYF.

This chain joins TRBV5-1 and TRBJ2-2; 16 nucleotides line up with TRBD2. With 4 bases clipped from V and 3 bases from J, the junction kept 3 bases outside the gene matches. The CDR3 sequence is 17 residues long. Germline V gives CDR1 SGHRS, CDR2 YFSETQ. The CDR3 nucleotides read TGCGCCAGCAGCCCGGGACTAGCGGGGGGGTACACCGGGGAGCTGTTTTTT. Its translation is CASSPGLAGGYTGELFF.

This rearrangement joins TRBV9 to TRBJ2-3; 9 bases match TRBD1. V dropped 3 bases and J dropped 6; count of bases not matched to a gene: 8. The CDR3 loop spans 15 amino acids. Germline V gene data show CDR1 as SGDLS and CDR2 as YYNGEE. The CDR3 DNA reads TGTGCCAGCAGCGGTACCGGGACAGGGATCGATACGCAGTATTTT. Protein: CASSGTGTGIDTQYF.